These 28 T cell receptor beta chains originate from one sample sequenced in a study of cytomegalovirus exposure and HLA in healthy donors. The PCR contained 60 Vbeta and 13 Jbeta primers. Profiling relied on immunoSEQ multiplex PCR, and the TCRdb table lists in-frame clones only, not all of them. The sample records approximately 99,000 clones, roughly four fifths being singletons. Material for sequencing was PBMCs. The receptors come from a man aged 40-49 years in good health and CMV-seropositive.

The rearrangement links TRBV5-1 to TRBJ1-4; the D gene is possibly TRBD1 (5 bases). V was shortened by 4 bases and J by 7 bases, with 17 bases between the two germline ends. Germline V gene sequence: CDR1 SGHRS, CDR2 YFSETQ. CDR3 length equals 15 residues. In DNA, the CDR3 is TGCGCCAGCAGCAATGCGGGGACTCTCGGTGAAAAACTGTTTTTT. Translated, it gives CASSNAGTLGEKLFF.

This clone was observed once. The J gene is TRBJ2-3, the V gene TRBV6-5; a weak D match, TRBD2 (5 bases). This CDR3 spans 15 amino acids. Germline V lookup: CDR1 MNHEY, CDR2 SVGAGI. Trimming pared 2 bases from V and 6 bases from J, leaving 15 bases between. The DNA for the CDR3 is TGTGCCAGCAGTTACCTGGGGTATCCGGGGGATACGCAGTATTTT. This translates into CASSYLGYPGDTQYF.

The V call is TRBV27, the J call TRBJ2-1; D gene unclear. The germline V gene encodes CDR1 MNHEY and CDR2 SMNVEV (reference sequence). Trimming took 4 bases from V and 10 from J, leaving 14 bases between them. The CDR3 length is 13 residues. The CDR3 DNA is TGTGCCAGCAGTTCCACCCCCGTGCGGGAGCAGTTCTTC. It is translated as CASSSTPVREQFF.

The J gene is TRBJ1-6, the V gene TRBV9, with 9 bases identical to TRBD1. CDR3 length: 14 residues. CDR1 and CDR2 (germline): SGDLS, YYNGEE. V lost 3 bases to trimming and J lost 7 bases; unmatched junction nucleotides: 2. CDR3 sequence reads: CASSEGTGNSPLHF. Here the CDR3 DNA reads TGTGCCAGCAGCGAGGGGACAGGGAATTCACCCCTCCACTTT.

This chain connects TRBV5-1 to TRBJ2-3; TRBD2 matches 15 bases. Germline lookup yields CDR1 SGHRS and CDR2 YFSETQ. The junction had 2 bases not matched to a gene; V was cut back by 4 bases and J by 5 bases. This CDR3 is built from 15 residues. The CDR3 DNA reads TGCGCCAGCAGCCCGGGACTAGCGGGAGGAGATACGCAGTATTTT. Protein sequence: CASSPGLAGGDTQYF. Looking up the rest from reference TRBV5-1 and TRBJ2-3 gives the full variable domain: KAGVTQTPRYLIKTRGQQVTLSCSPISGHRSVSWYQQTPGQGLQFLFEYFSETQRNKGNFPGRFSGRQFSNSRSEMNVSTLELGDSALYLCASSPGLAGGDTQYFGPGTRLTVL.

This clone was counted once. The sample has other DNA sequences that encode this CDR3 too. V usage is TRBV6-1 and J usage is TRBJ2-7; perhaps TRBD2 as D (5 bases). Trimming removed 6 bases from V and 0 bases from J, with 15 bases in between. This CDR3 comprises 15 residues. Germline loops: CDR1 MNHNS, CDR2 SASEGT. CDR3 region: CASRAGWSSSYEQYF. The CDR3 DNA sequence: TGTGCCAGCAGGGCGGGTTGGTCGAGCTCCTACGAGCAGTACTTC.

A few counts support this clone. The rearrangement links TRBV29-1 to TRBJ2-1, with TRBD2 identical over 9 bases. V shed 1 base, J shed 0 bases, and the junction held 1 base outside the gene matches. The CDR3 is 15 residues long. Germline lookup yields CDR1 SQVTM and CDR2 ANQGSEA. The CDR3 loop reads CSVEGGGVSYNEQFF. The CDR3 coding sequence is TGCAGCGTTGAAGGCGGGGGGGTCTCCTACAATGAGCAGTTCTTC.

This clone has a single count. An end of the junction does not agree with germline; a read error may underlie this. V and J are TRBV7-9 and TRBJ2-5; the match to TRBD1 covers 9 bases. The germline gives CDR1 SEHNR, CDR2 FQNEAQ (reference sequence). CDR3 size: 12 residues. This CDR3 is CSSTGGRETQYF. CDR3 coding DNA: TGTTCCAGCACAGGGGGCAGAGAGACCCAGTACTTC.

The chain has TRBV19 and TRBJ2-3, with D tentatively TRBD2 (5 bases). This CDR3 has 14 amino acids. Germline V CDR1 and CDR2: LNHDA, SQIVND (reference sequence). V lost 3 bases and J 1 base, leaving 8 bases between the germline ends. The CDR3, as DNA: TGTGCCAGTAGTATTGAGGGAGGCACAGATACGCAGTATTTT. Its protein product is CASSIEGGTDTQYF.

The rearrangement uses TRBV30 and TRBJ2-7, with unresolved D. The germline gives CDR1 GTSNPN, CDR2 SVGIG (reference sequence). The V and J ends lost 0 bases and 7 bases respectively, with 7 bases between them. This CDR3 region has 11 residues. The CDR3 bases are TGTGCCTGGAGTGTATCTGTAGAGCAGTACTTC. Encoded protein: CAWSVSVEQYF.

The rearrangement links TRBV5-4 to TRBJ2-3; 11 nucleotides agree with TRBD2. The CDR3 sequence is 17 residues long. V trimming: 9 bases; J trimming: 2 bases; junction bases outside the gene matches: 14. CDR1 is SGHNT and CDR2 is YYREEE in the germline V gene (reference sequence). CDR3 coding DNA: TGTGCCACAACGGGGGAAACTAGCGGGAGTCTCACAGATACGCAGTATTTT. The encoded protein is CATTGETSGSLTDTQYF. Together with reference TRBV5-4 and TRBJ2-3, the CDR3 gives the full variable domain: ETGVTQSPTHLIKTRGQQVTLRCSSQSGHNTVSWYQQALGQGPQFIFQYYREEENGRGNFPPRFSGLQFPNYSSELNVNALELDDSALYLCATTGETSGSLTDTQYFGPGTRLTVL.

This chain joins TRBV9 and TRBJ2-7; 9 nucleotides agree with TRBD1. Germline loops: CDR1 SGDLS, CDR2 YYNGEE. The CDR3 loop spans 14 amino acids. Trimming took 3 bases from V and 4 from J; bases not matched to a gene: 5. The CDR3 reads CASSATGGSYEQYF. CDR3 coding DNA: TGTGCCAGCAGCGCGACAGGGGGATCGTACGAGCAGTACTTC.

This clone came up once. The chain uses TRBV19 and TRBJ1-1; D might be TRBD1 (6 bases). Germline CDR1 is LNHDA and CDR2 is SQIVND (reference sequence). The CDR3 has 14 amino acids. Trimming shortened V by 7 bases and J by 2 bases, and 14 bases separated the two germline ends. This chain's CDR3 is CASTAGRGNTEAFF. The CDR3 nucleotides are TGTGCCAGTACGGCGGGCAGGGGAAACACTGAAGCTTTCTTT.

J is TRBJ2-7 and V is TRBV11-1; TRBD2 agrees at 8 bases. This CDR3 spans 12 amino acids. Per germline, CDR1 SGHAT and CDR2 FQDESV (reference sequence). Trimming at V came to 5 bases and at J to 5 bases, leaving 2 bases not matched to a gene. The CDR3 reads CASSPGGHEQYF. CDR3 bases: TGTGCCAGCAGCCCGGGAGGGCACGAGCAGTACTTC.

The chain combines TRBV28 with TRBJ2-2; D is uncertain. CDR3 size: 14 residues. Trimming cost V 3 bases and J 1 base, with 6 bases left between them. Germline V gene sequence: CDR1 MDHEN, CDR2 SYDVKM. In nucleotides, the CDR3 is TGTGCCAGCAGTTTGTCCCGGAACACCGGGGAGCTGTTTTTT. It yields the protein CASSLSRNTGELFF.

The rearrangement joins TRBV19 to TRBJ2-7, with 12 bases that match TRBD2. The V gene's germline CDR1 is LNHDA and CDR2 SQIVND (reference sequence). The CDR3 has 15 residues. The trim removed 4 bases at V and 5 bases at J, leaving 6 bases unmatched. The CDR3 region has the DNA TGTGCCAGTAGTACCGGACTAGCGGGACAAGACGAGCAGTACTTC. This sequence encodes CASSTGLAGQDEQYF. The full variable domain, its missing parts supplied by reference TRBV19 and TRBJ2-7, is DGGITQSPKYLFRKEGQNVTLSCEQNLNHDAMYWYRQDPGQGLRLIYYSQIVNDFQKGDIAEGYSVSREKKESFPLTVTSAQKNPTAFYLCASSTGLAGQDEQYFGPGTRLTVT.

The genes are TRBV6-1 and TRBJ1-2; D gene uncertain. Trimming removed 2 bases at V and 4 bases at J, with 2 bases between. CDR3 length: 11 residues. The germline V gene has CDR1 MNHNS and CDR2 SASEGT. The CDR3 reads CASSELYGYTF. Here the CDR3 DNA reads TGTGCCAGCAGTGAACTCTATGGCTACACCTTC.

The chain joins TRBV5-1 to TRBJ2-1, with TRBD2 as a possible D gene (5 bases). Deletions cut 4 bases from V and 7 bases from J, with 9 bases between. The CDR3 spans 12 residues. CDR1 is SGHRS and CDR2 is YFSETQ in the germline V gene. The CDR3 DNA follows: TGCGCCAGCAGCCCCCCGGGGAATGAGCAGTTCTTC. Translated: CASSPPGNEQFF.

In this sample, this clone turned up once. The chain links TRBV5-1 to TRBJ2-6; no clear D. The length of the CDR3 is 16 residues. The V gene's germline CDR1 is SGHRS and CDR2 YFSETQ. The V gene lost 1 base and the J gene lost 0 bases, with 8 bases spanning the gap. CDR3 loop: CASSLPGYSGANVLTF. In DNA, the CDR3 is TGCGCCAGCAGCTTGCCGGGTTACTCTGGGGCCAACGTCCTGACTTTC.

The chain uses TRBV6-1 and TRBJ2-7; maybe TRBD2 (6 bases). The CDR3 totals 13 residues. Trimming removed 2 bases from V and 6 bases from J, with 11 bases in between. CDR1 is MNHNS, CDR2 SASEGT, per germline. CDR3 sequence reads: CASSEQGAGEQYF. CDR3 coding DNA: TGTGCCAGCAGTGAACAGGGAGCGGGCGAGCAGTACTTC.

The rearrangement joins TRBV18 to TRBJ1-2, with D hard to call. The CDR3 has 14 residues. Germline lookup yields CDR1 KGHSH and CDR2 LQKENI. Between the trimmed V and J ends, which lost 6 bases and 2 bases, there was a span of 13 bases. CDR3 region: CASSTNRGNYGYTF. In nucleotides, the CDR3 is TGTGCCAGCTCCACGAACCGGGGAAACTATGGCTACACCTTC. Full variable domain (remainder filled in from reference TRBV18 and TRBJ1-2): NAGVMQNPRHLVRRRGQEARLRCSPMKGHSHVYWYRQLPEEGLKFMVYLQKENIIDESGMPKERFSAEFPKEGPSILRIQQVVRGDSAAYFCASSTNRGNYGYTFGSGTRLTVV.

Only one count was recorded for this clone. V gene TRBV9 combines with J gene TRBJ2-7, with TRBD2 identical over 12 bases. The V gene end was trimmed by 3 bases and the J gene end by 6 bases; junction bases not matched to a gene: 10. Germline-derived CDR1 and CDR2 are SGDLS and YYNGEE. The CDR3 runs 16 residues. CDR3 sequence reads: CASSGGLAGTKGEQYF. The CDR3 region has the DNA TGTGCCAGCAGCGGCGGACTAGCGGGGACCAAGGGCGAGCAGTACTTC. The whole variable domain, filled in from reference TRBV9 and TRBJ2-7, reads DSGVTQTPKHLITATGQRVTLRCSPRSGDLSVYWYQQSLDQGLQFLIQYYNGEERAKGNILERFSAQQFPDLHSELNLSSLELGDSALYFCASSGGLAGTKGEQYFGPGTRLTVT.

This clone has a handful of counts. The rearrangement joins TRBV7-3 to TRBJ2-3, with D possibly being TRBD1 (5 bases). There are 13 residues in the CDR3. Trimming left V 0 bases short and J 4 bases short, with 5 bases between. Germline V gives CDR1 SGHTA, CDR2 FQGTGA. CDR3: CASSLTGPDTQYF. The CDR3 region has the DNA TGTGCCAGCAGCTTAACGGGGCCAGATACGCAGTATTTT.

V and J are TRBV4-2 and TRBJ2-1, with 7 bases identical to TRBD2. Unmatched junction bases numbered 5, after V lost 0 bases and J lost 6 bases. This CDR3 region has 15 residues. Germline V gene lookup returns CDR1 LGHNA and CDR2 YNFKEQ. The CDR3 protein is CASSQEGREFNEQFF. The CDR3 DNA reads as TGTGCCAGCAGCCAAGAAGGGCGGGAGTTCAATGAGCAGTTCTTC.

This clone showed up just once. V is TRBV15 and J is TRBJ1-2; a weak D match, TRBD1 (5 bases). The CDR3 covers 17 residues. Germline values: CDR1 LNHNV, CDR2 YYDKDF (reference sequence). The V end lost 1 base, the J end lost 1 base, and 16 bases lay between the germline ends. The CDR3 nucleotides are TGTGCCACCAGCAGAGGAGGGACTGGGGGGGATAACTATGGCTACACCTTC. The encoded protein is CATSRGGTGGDNYGYTF. The whole variable domain, remainder taken from reference TRBV15 and TRBJ1-2, is DAMVIQNPRYQVTQFGKPVTLSCSQTLNHNVMYWYQQKSSQAPKLLFHYYDKDFNNEADTPDNFQSRRPNTSFCFLDIRSPGLGDTAMYLCATSRGGTGGDNYGYTFGSGTRLTVV.

This chain uses TRBV10-2 with TRBJ2-1; 11 bases line up with TRBD2. The CDR3 has 13 amino acids. Germline-derived CDR1 and CDR2 are WSHSY and SAAADI. J gave up 4 bases and V 8 bases, and 1 base lay outside the gene matches. This CDR3 reads CASGTSGYNEQFF. The CDR3 DNA reads TGCGCCAGCGGGACTAGCGGATACAATGAGCAGTTCTTC.

J is TRBJ2-7 and V is TRBV11-2, with 9 bases fitting TRBD1. V lost 7 bases and J lost 1; bases outside the gene matches: 2. The CDR3 extends over 13 amino acids. Per germline, CDR1 SGHAT and CDR2 FQNNGV. CDR3 in DNA: TGTGCCAGCACCGGGACAGGGTCCTACGAGCAGTACTTC. It codes for CASTGTGSYEQYF.

V and J are TRBV6-1 and TRBJ1-5; no clear D. The CDR3 has 14 residues. Germline CDR1 and CDR2: MNHNS and SASEGT. Trimming removed 1 base at V and 4 bases at J, with 8 bases between. CDR3 bases: TGTGCCAGCAGTGAAGTTGGGCTAAATCAGCCCCAGCATTTT. Protein sequence: CASSEVGLNQPQHF.